This T cell receptor (beta chain) was sequenced during a study of T cell responses to AZD1222 COVID-19 vaccine. General observations from the study: Spike was spanned by vaccine-associated CD4 TCRs, with dominance at 160-218 and 743-854. Researchers took repertoire samples only after the peak T cell response had come. Reports indicate that nearly half of spike-specific TCRs are directed at unmutated variant regions. Two AZD1222 doses significantly raised spike-specific TCR breadth and depth over controls.

As for this clone: No antigen is known for it.

The CDR3 contains 13 residues. V dropped 0 bases and J dropped 7 bases, with 9 bases sitting between them. Germline V gives CDR1 KGHSH, CDR2 LQKENI. Profiling relied on immunoSEQ multiplex PCR, and the TCRdb table lists in-frame clones only, not all of them. The sample carries over 95,000 clones, about 91% recorded once. The input for sequencing was peripheral blood, taken 28 days after the second AZD1222 dose. The clonotype was recovered from an adult who received the AZD1222 COVID-19 vaccine. J is TRBJ1-2 and V is TRBV18; no clear D gene. The CDR3 sequence: CASSPPAGSGYTF. CDR3 nucleotide sequence: TGTGCCAGCTCACCACCGGCCGGTTCTGGCTACACCTTC.